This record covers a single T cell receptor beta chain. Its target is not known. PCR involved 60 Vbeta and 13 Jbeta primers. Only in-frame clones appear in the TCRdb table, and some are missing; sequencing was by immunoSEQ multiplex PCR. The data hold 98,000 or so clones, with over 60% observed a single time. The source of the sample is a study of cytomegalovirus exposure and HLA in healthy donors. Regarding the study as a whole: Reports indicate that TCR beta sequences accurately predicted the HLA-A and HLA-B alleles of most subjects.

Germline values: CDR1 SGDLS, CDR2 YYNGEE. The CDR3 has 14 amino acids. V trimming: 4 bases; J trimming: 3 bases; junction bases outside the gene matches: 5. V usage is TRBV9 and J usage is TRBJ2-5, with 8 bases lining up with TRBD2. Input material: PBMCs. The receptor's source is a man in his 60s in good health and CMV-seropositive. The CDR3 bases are TGTGCCAGCAGCTTCTCGGGGGGGAAAGAGACCCAGTACTTC. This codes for CASSFSGGKETQYF.